The TCR beta chain described here comes from a study of T cells after posttransplantation cyclophosphamide. The naive gate required viable CD3+CD4+ or CD3+CD8+ cells with CCR7+CD45RA+CD45RO-CD95-CD27+CD28+ phenotype. From germline, CDR1 is SEHNR and CDR2 FQNEAQ (reference sequence). The CDR3 is 14 residues long. V gave up 5 bases and J gave up 2 bases, with 10 bases separating them. The protocol was immunoSEQ multiplex PCR, while the TCRdb copy is restricted to in-frame clones and leaves out a portion. The sample yields 25,000 to 40,000 clones, more than 85% seen once. This clonotype was obtained from a man younger than 40 in good health and a related stem cell transplant donor. Specimen: naive CD4+ T cells sorted from blood. The gene calls are TRBV7-9 and TRBJ1-5, with a tentative D call TRBD1 (5 bases). The CDR3 reads CASSLIGGNQPQHF. The CDR3 DNA follows: TGTGCCAGCAGCCTTATAGGGGGCAATCAGCCCCAGCATTTT.